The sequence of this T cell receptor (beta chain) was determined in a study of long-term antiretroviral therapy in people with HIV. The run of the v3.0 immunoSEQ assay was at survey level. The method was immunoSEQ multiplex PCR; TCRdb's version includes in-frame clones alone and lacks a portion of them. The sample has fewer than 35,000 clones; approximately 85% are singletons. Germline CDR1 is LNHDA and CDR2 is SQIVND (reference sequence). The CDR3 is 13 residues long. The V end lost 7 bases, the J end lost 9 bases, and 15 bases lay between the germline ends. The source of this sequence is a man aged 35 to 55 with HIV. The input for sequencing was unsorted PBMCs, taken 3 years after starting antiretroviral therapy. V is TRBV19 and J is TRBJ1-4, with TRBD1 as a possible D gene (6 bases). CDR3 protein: CASIAGERQKLFF. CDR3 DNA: TGTGCCAGTATCGCAGGGGAAAGGCAAAAACTGTTTTTT.